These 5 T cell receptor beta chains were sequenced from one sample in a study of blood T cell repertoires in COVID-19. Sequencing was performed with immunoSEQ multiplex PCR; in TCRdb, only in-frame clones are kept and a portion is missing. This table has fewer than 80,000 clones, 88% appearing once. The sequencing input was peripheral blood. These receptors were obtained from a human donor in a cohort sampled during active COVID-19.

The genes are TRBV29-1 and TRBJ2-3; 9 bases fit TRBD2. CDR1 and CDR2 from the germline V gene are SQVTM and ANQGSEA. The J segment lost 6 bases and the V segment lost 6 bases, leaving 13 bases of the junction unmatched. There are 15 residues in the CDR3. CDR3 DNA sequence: TGCAGCGTCCAAGTGGGCGGGGGGGCAGGTGATACGCAGTATTTT. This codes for CSVQVGGGAGDTQYF.

CDR3 protein: CASGGGGTDTQYF. In nucleotides, the CDR3 is TGTGCCAGCGGAGGGGGGGGGACAGATACGCAGTATTTT. The chain links TRBV28 to TRBJ2-3, with D maybe TRBD2 (7 bases). Trimming pared 8 bases from V and 3 bases from J, leaving 12 bases between. The length of the CDR3 is 13 residues. Germline values: CDR1 MDHEN, CDR2 SYDVKM.

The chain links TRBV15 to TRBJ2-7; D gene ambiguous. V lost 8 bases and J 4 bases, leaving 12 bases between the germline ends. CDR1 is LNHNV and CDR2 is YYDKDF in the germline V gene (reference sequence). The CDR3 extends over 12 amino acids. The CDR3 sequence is CATGPPGYEQYF. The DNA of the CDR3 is TGTGCCACCGGTCCCCCCGGGTACGAGCAGTACTTC.

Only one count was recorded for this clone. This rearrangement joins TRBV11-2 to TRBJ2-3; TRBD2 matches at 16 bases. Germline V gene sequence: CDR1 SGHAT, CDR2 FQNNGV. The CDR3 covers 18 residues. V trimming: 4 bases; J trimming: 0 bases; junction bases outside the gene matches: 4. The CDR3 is CASSWGLAGGPSTDTQYF. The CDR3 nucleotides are TGTGCCAGCAGCTGGGGACTAGCGGGGGGGCCTAGCACAGATACGCAGTATTTT.

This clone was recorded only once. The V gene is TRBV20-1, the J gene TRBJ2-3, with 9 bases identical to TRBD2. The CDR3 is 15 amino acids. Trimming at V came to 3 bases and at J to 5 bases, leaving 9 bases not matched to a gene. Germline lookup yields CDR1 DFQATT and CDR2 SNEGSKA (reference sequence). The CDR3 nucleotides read TGCAGTGCTAGTAATGCGGGGGGGCGAGGAGATACGCAGTATTTT. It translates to CSASNAGGRGDTQYF.